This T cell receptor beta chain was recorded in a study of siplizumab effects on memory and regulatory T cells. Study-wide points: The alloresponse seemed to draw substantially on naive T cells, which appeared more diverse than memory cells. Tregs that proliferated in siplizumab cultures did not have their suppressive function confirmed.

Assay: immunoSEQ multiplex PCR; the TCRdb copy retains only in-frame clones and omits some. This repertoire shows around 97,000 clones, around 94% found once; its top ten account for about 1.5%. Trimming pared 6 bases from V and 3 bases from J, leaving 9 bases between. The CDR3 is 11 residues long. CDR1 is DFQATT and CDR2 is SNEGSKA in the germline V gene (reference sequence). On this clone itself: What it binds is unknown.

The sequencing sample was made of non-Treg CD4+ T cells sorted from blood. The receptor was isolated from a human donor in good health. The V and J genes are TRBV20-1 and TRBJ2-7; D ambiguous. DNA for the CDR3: TGCAGTGCCCTTCACCTCTACGAGCAGTACTTC. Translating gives CSALHLYEQYF.